This TCR beta chain is drawn from a study of pediatric ulcerative colitis. Findings and caveats of the study: Acute severe colitis showed lower rectal diversity from clonal expansions.

One to two pinch biopsies were taken from the rectum during colonoscopy. Sequencing was at survey level. Generated by immunoSEQ multiplex PCR, the TCRdb table keeps only in-frame clones and is missing some. The sample consists of about 36,000 clones, 55% to 85% of them appearing once. In regard to this clone: No antigen is known for it.

Trimming took 6 bases from V and 9 from J; bases not matched to a gene: 17. The CDR3 covers 17 residues. The germline gives CDR1 SQVTM, CDR2 ANQGSEA. This TCR was sampled from a boy aged 5-17 years with moderate ulcerative colitis. J is TRBJ2-1 and V is TRBV29-1; TRBD2 matches at 13 bases. Sequenced: gut tissue. The CDR3 DNA reads TGCAGCGTCGGGAAGTGGGGACTAGCGGGGTTTTTCGGTGAGCAGTTCTTC. Its translation is CSVGKWGLAGFFGEQFF.